The source of this TCR beta chain is a study of molecular identifiers for immune sequencing clone quantification. Whole-study results and caveats: Among one million naive cells, spiked Jurkat TCR RNA from a single cell was reportedly detectable.

Sorted cells numbering about 20,000 to 1,000,000, with 10%, 30% or 50% RNA, yielded the naive CD8 libraries. Sorting was used to obtain naive CD8 T cells (CD8+CD4-CCR7+CD45RA+). The bulk TCR libraries were made with methods described before and with listed TCR primers. TCRdb reprocessed the PCR reads with MiXCR, giving one entry per CDR3 protein. The table includes some 680,000 distinct CDR3 sequences, around 25% detected once. Germline V gene data show CDR1 as DFQATT and CDR2 as SNEGSKA (reference sequence). V lost 1 base, J lost 6 bases, and 6 bases stayed unmatched. This CDR3 has 15 residues. The table lists this clonotype with a few counts. The antigen is undetermined.

This TCR came from a human donor in good health. Some libraries in this study had Jurkat cell RNA spiked in. The chain employs TRBV20-1 and TRBJ2-1; 10 bases are shared with TRBD1. Sequencing input: naive CD8+ T cells from blood, with Jurkat cell RNA spiked in. Subset indicated: FACS-sorted CD8+CD4-CCR7+CD45RA+ naive T cells. The CDR3 nucleotides are TGCAGTGCTAGAGGAGGGACAGGGGACGTCAATGAGCAGTTCTTC. As protein: CSARGGTGDVNEQFF.